The 23 T cell receptor beta chains given below trace back to one sample, sequenced in a study of T cells in Graves' hyperthyroidism and ophthalmopathy. Researchers amplified the TCR beta CDR3 regions from RNA transcripts. The TCR CDR3 first-round RT-PCR relied on the HTBI primer set. A single record per CDR3 protein comes from TCRdb applying MiXCR to the multiplex PCR reads. The table includes 380,000 or so distinct CDR3 sequences, 11% to 15% detected once. The specimen sequenced was blood. The receptor set was obtained from a woman in her 30s with Graves' hyperthyroidism.

This clonotype was seen at least ten times. The chain couples TRBV11-2 to TRBJ2-2, with D unclear. Germline CDR1 reads SGHAT; CDR2 reads FQNNGV. The length of the CDR3 is 16 residues. V was clipped by 0 bases and J by 7 bases, with 15 bases between them. The DNA for the CDR3 is TGTGCCAGCAGCTTAGAGGCCGAATTGTGGGGCGGGGAGCTGTTTTTT. Its protein is CASSLEAELWGGELFF. The full variable domain, completed using reference TRBV11-2 and TRBJ2-2, is EAGVAQSPRYKIIEKRQSVAFWCNPISGHATLYWYQQILGQGPKLLIQFQNNGVVDDSQLPKDRFSAERLKGVDSTLKIQPAKLEDSAVYLCASSLEAELWGGELFFGEGSRLTVL.

This clonotype was picked up a small number of times. The chain has TRBV5-4 and TRBJ1-6; D uncertain. Trimming took off 0 bases at V and 0 bases at J, with 7 bases between the two ends. The germline gives CDR1 SGHNT, CDR2 YYREEE (reference sequence). This CDR3 is built from 16 residues. CDR3 sequence (DNA): TGTGCCAGCAGCTTGGGAGGGAGCTCCTATAATTCACCCCTCCACTTT. The encoded protein is CASSLGGSSYNSPLHF.

This clonotype has more than one count but fewer than ten. The V gene is TRBV9, the J gene TRBJ2-7, with 8 bases aligning to TRBD1. V trimming: 4 bases; J trimming: 5 bases; junction bases outside the gene matches: 11. CDR1 is SGDLS and CDR2 is YYNGEE in the germline V gene. This CDR3 region has 15 residues. CDR3 region: CASSSRSGGMNEQYF. In nucleotides, the CDR3 is TGTGCCAGCAGCTCTCGTTCAGGGGGCATGAACGAGCAGTACTTC.

This clonotype was counted at least ten times. J is TRBJ1-1 and V is TRBV10-3, with a tentative D call TRBD1 (6 bases). V lost 6 bases, J lost 7 bases, and 12 bases lay in between. In germline, CDR1 is ENHRY, CDR2 SYGVKD. The CDR3 has 12 amino acids. The CDR3 DNA reads as TGTGCCATCAGCGGGGGCGGAGGTGAAGCTTTCTTT. Translation gives CAISGGGGEAFF.

The chain links TRBV29-1 to TRBJ2-2; 9 nucleotides match TRBD1. CDR3 length: 15 residues. The germline V gene has CDR1 SQVTM and CDR2 ANQGSEA. Trimming took 6 bases from V and 4 from J; bases not matched to a gene: 9. CDR3 sequence (DNA): TGCAGCGTGGAGGTTAGGGACAGGGCCACCGGGGAGCTGTTTTTT. It translates to CSVEVRDRATGELFF.

This clonotype was detected a few times. The rearrangement joins TRBV7-9 to TRBJ2-5; 9 bases match TRBD1. CDR3 length: 15 amino acids. The trim removed 4 bases at V and 4 bases at J, leaving 7 bases unmatched. Germline CDR1 reads SEHNR; CDR2 reads FQNEAQ (reference sequence). CDR3 sequence reads: CASSSRDREPETQYF. CDR3 in DNA: TGTGCCAGCAGCTCCCGGGACAGGGAACCAGAGACCCAGTACTTC.

The table lists this clonotype with many counts. The gene calls are TRBV24-1 and TRBJ2-7, with unresolved D. The CDR3 has 16 amino acids. CDR1 is KGHDR and CDR2 is SFDVKD in the germline V gene. V was pared by 6 bases and J by 0 bases, with 17 bases between. This chain's CDR3 is CATSWSADLHSYEQYF. Written as DNA, the CDR3 is TGTGCCACCAGTTGGTCGGCAGACTTACACTCCTACGAGCAGTACTTC.

This clonotype was found many times. The CDR3: CASRPDRATEAFF. Here the CDR3 DNA reads TGTGCCAGCAGACCGGACAGGGCCACTGAAGCTTTCTTT. This sequence joins TRBV2 and TRBJ1-1; 8 nucleotides agree with TRBD1. V shed 6 bases, J shed 4 bases, and the junction held 4 bases outside the gene matches. The CDR3 has 13 residues. Germline lookup yields CDR1 SNHLY and CDR2 FYNNEI. Full variable domain (rest looked up from reference TRBV2 and TRBJ1-1): EPEVTQTPSHQVTQMGQEVILRCVPISNHLYFYWYRQILGQKVEFLVSFYNNEISEKSEIFDDQFSVERPDGSNFTLKIRSTKLEDSAMYFCASRPDRATEAFFGQGTRLTVV.

This clonotype has more than one count but fewer than ten. Here the CDR3 DNA reads TGTGCCAGCAGCTCAGTTAGCCTCGGGACAGGGTATCAGCCGAACACTGAAGCTTTCTTT. It translates to CASSSVSLGTGYQPNTEAFF. This chain links TRBV7-9 with TRBJ1-1; 9 nucleotides agree with TRBD1. Germline V CDR1 and CDR2: SEHNR, FQNEAQ (reference sequence). The V and J ends lost 4 bases and 1 base, in that order; junction bases with no gene match: 19. The CDR3 has 20 amino acids.

Only a few counts were recorded for this clonotype. The chain is built from TRBV12-3 or TRBV12-4 and TRBJ2-6, with TRBD1 identical over 11 bases. The ends lost 5 bases at V and 4 bases at J; junction bases unmatched: 7. CDR3 length: 17 amino acids. CDR3 in amino acids: CASSLPGQGDGANVLTF. Written as DNA, the CDR3 is TGTGCCAGCAGTCTTCCGGGACAGGGGGACGGGGCCAACGTCCTGACTTTC.

This clonotype was detected ten times or more. V usage is TRBV20-1 and J usage is TRBJ2-1, with D perhaps matching TRBD2 (5 bases). Germline V gene data show CDR1 as DFQATT and CDR2 as SNEGSKA (reference sequence). This CDR3 contains 15 residues. The V end lost 5 bases, the J end lost 0 bases, and 14 bases lay between the germline ends. The chain's CDR3 is CSAVKGASSYNEQFF. In nucleotides, the CDR3 is TGCAGTGCTGTGAAGGGAGCCTCCTCCTACAATGAGCAGTTCTTC.

The chain recombines TRBV20-1 with TRBJ2-5; 9 positions agree with TRBD2. V lost 0 bases to trimming and J lost 12 bases; unmatched junction nucleotides: 17. The germline V gene encodes CDR1 DFQATT and CDR2 SNEGSKA (reference sequence). The CDR3 is made up of 16 amino acids. The CDR3: CSAREPGASGNRFEYF. DNA for the CDR3: TGCAGTGCTAGAGAGCCAGGGGCTAGCGGGAATCGGTTTGAGTACTTC.

This clonotype was seen only once. This rearrangement joins TRBV20-1 to TRBJ2-7, with unresolved D. CDR1 is DFQATT, CDR2 SNEGSKA, per germline (reference sequence). CDR3 length: 15 amino acids. Deletions cut 0 bases from V and 6 bases from J, with 18 bases between. The CDR3 DNA is TGCAGTGCTAGAGATTTCCCGCGCTCCTATGGCGAGCAGTACTTC. Its translation: CSARDFPRSYGEQYF.

This clonotype was recorded at least ten times. The gene calls are TRBV27 and TRBJ2-5; 13 nucleotides align to TRBD2. Trimming took 3 bases from V and 7 from J; bases not matched to a gene: 11. Germline CDR1 reads MNHEY; CDR2 reads SMNVEV (reference sequence). This CDR3 is 17 amino acids long. Here the CDR3 reads CASSFRLAGGSLPTQYF. The CDR3 DNA follows: TGTGCCAGCAGTTTTAGACTAGCGGGAGGCTCCTTACCGACCCAGTACTTC.

This clonotype has ten or more counts. This chain's CDR3 is CSAREAGRQVGITEAFF. The CDR3 nucleotides are TGCAGTGCTAGGGAGGCCGGCAGACAGGTGGGCATCACTGAAGCTTTCTTT. J is TRBJ1-1 and V is TRBV20-1; a possible D gene is TRBD1 (6 bases). In germline, CDR1 is DFQATT, CDR2 SNEGSKA (reference sequence). With 3 bases removed from V and 4 bases from J, the gap between germline ends came to 24 bases. The CDR3 is 17 residues long.

This clonotype has at least ten counts. The J gene is TRBJ2-5, the V gene TRBV9; 11 nucleotides agree with TRBD2. V shed 2 bases and J 4 bases; nucleotides not matched to a gene: 7. CDR1 and CDR2 (germline): SGDLS, YYNGEE. This CDR3 is built from 16 residues. CDR3 region: CASSVGGSGRGETQYF. CDR3 nucleotide sequence: TGTGCCAGCAGCGTGGGTGGTAGCGGGAGGGGAGAGACCCAGTACTTC.

The chain combines TRBV5-1 with TRBJ2-1; D is perhaps TRBD2 (6 bases). Deletions cut 4 bases from V and 5 bases from J, with 19 bases between. Germline V CDR1 and CDR2: SGHRS, YFSETQ. The CDR3 runs to 16 residues. The CDR3 region is CASSPYSGSLNNEQFF. The CDR3 bases are TGCGCCAGCAGCCCGTACTCCGGGAGTCTTAACAATGAGCAGTTCTTC.

The V and J genes are TRBV7-2 and TRBJ2-7; D is undetermined. Per germline, CDR1 SGHTA and CDR2 FQGNSA. The CDR3 runs 13 residues. V lost 5 bases and J 4 bases, leaving 12 bases between the germline ends. CDR3 sequence (DNA): TGTGCCAGCAGCCTCCCGGAGCGATACGAGCAGTACTTC. The encoded protein is CASSLPERYEQYF.

A remark on this clonotype: It may be a read error: a sequence one base away is much more abundant. The missing conserved phenylalanine or tryptophan at the end of this CDR3 makes a read error likely. The chain uses TRBV19 and TRBJ2-1, with 7 positions matching TRBD2. The trim removed 1 base at V and 0 bases at J, leaving 0 bases unmatched. Germline V lookup: CDR1 LNHDA, CDR2 SQIVND (reference sequence). The CDR3 loop spans 15 amino acids. The CDR3 coding sequence is TGTGCCAGTAGTATAGCTAGCGGCTCCTACAATGAGCAGTTCTCC. Protein product: CASSIASGSYNEQFS.

The chain has TRBV10-3 and TRBJ1-2, with D uncertain. The V end was cut by 4 bases, the J end by 2 bases, with 11 bases between. This CDR3 has 14 residues. Germline assignment: CDR1 ENHRY and CDR2 SYGVKD. In DNA form, the CDR3 reads TGTGCCATCAGTGTTGAGCGGATAAACTATGGCTACACCTTC. Residues: CAISVERINYGYTF.

The table lists this clonotype with many counts. The CDR3 nucleotides read TGTGCCAGCACCGGGGGGAGCGGGAAGATGAATGAGCAGTTCTTC. Amino acid sequence: CASTGGSGKMNEQFF. The chain uses TRBV28 and TRBJ2-1; 7 bases fit TRBD2. The CDR3 extends over 15 amino acids. Germline V gene sequence: CDR1 MDHEN, CDR2 SYDVKM. V lost 7 bases and J lost 7; bases outside the gene matches: 13.

This clonotype was observed many times. The V and J genes are TRBV7-9 and TRBJ2-5; D gene unclear. Trimming pared 2 bases from V and 4 bases from J, leaving 11 bases between. The CDR3 has 14 amino acids. Germline CDR1 reads SEHNR; CDR2 reads FQNEAQ (reference sequence). CDR3 nucleotides: TGTGCCAGCAGCTTATCGGCGCTGGGAGAGACCCAGTACTTC. It translates to CASSLSALGETQYF.

The chain has TRBV6-1 and TRBJ1-5; no reliable D call. The CDR3 length is 13 residues. Germline V gene lookup returns CDR1 MNHNS and CDR2 SASEGT. V was clipped by 4 bases and J by 6 bases, with 10 bases between them. Here the CDR3 reads CASSGPAGQPQHF. The CDR3 DNA sequence: TGTGCCAGCAGTGGGCCTGCGGGTCAGCCCCAGCATTTT.